A single sample is the source of the 19 T cell receptor beta chains below, sequenced in a study of blood T cell repertoires in COVID-19. Sequencing was performed with immunoSEQ multiplex PCR; in TCRdb, only in-frame clones are kept and a portion is missing. The sample consists of about 160,000 clones, around 79% of them appearing once. The material sequenced was peripheral blood. These receptors originate from a woman aged 60-75 years with COVID-19, enrolled during active disease.

This sequence joins TRBV7-2 and TRBJ2-1, with 8 positions matching TRBD1. Germline CDR1 and CDR2: SGHTA and FQGNSA. V lost 5 bases, J lost 3 bases, and 9 bases stayed unmatched. This CDR3 has 16 residues. The CDR3 DNA sequence: TGTGCCAGCAGCCCTCAGATGACAGGGGTCTACAATGAGCAGTTCTTC. Translating gives CASSPQMTGVYNEQFF.

The CDR3 DNA reads as TGTGCCAGCAGCCAATTGGCAGGGGGCCGAGAGACCCAGTACTTC. Protein product: CASSQLAGGRETQYF. The rearrangement uses TRBV3-1 (or the pseudogene TRBV3-2) and TRBJ2-5; the match to TRBD1 covers 8 bases. This CDR3 has 15 amino acids. The V and J ends lost 2 bases and 4 bases, in that order; junction bases with no gene match: 6. Germline CDR1 and CDR2: LGHDT and YNNKEL (reference sequence).

The CDR3 region is CASRVGNSGSNEQFF. In DNA form, the CDR3 reads TGCGCCAGCAGGGTGGGTAATAGCGGGAGCAATGAGCAGTTCTTC. The chain has TRBV5-1 and TRBJ2-1, with TRBD2 matching 9 bases. V dropped 5 bases and J dropped 6; count of bases not matched to a gene: 9. The germline V gene has CDR1 SGHRS and CDR2 YFSETQ. The CDR3 is 15 amino acids.

The V and J genes are TRBV9 and TRBJ2-1; TRBD2 aligns across 11 bases. Germline trimming cut 4 bases from V and 9 bases from J; bases unmatched to any gene: 12. The germline V gene has CDR1 SGDLS and CDR2 YYNGEE. CDR3 length: 16 residues. The CDR3 protein is CASSHPSGGKHPEQFF. The CDR3 coding sequence is TGTGCCAGCAGCCACCCTAGCGGGGGGAAACACCCTGAGCAGTTCTTC.

The V and J genes are TRBV6-5 and TRBJ2-2; D may be TRBD1 (5 bases). Germline V gene sequence: CDR1 MNHEY, CDR2 SVGAGI. The CDR3 has 14 amino acids. V was shortened by 7 bases and J by 6 bases, with 15 bases between the two germline ends. The CDR3 spells CASKEGVLSGELFF. The CDR3 nucleotides read TGTGCCAGCAAAGAAGGGGTTTTGTCCGGGGAGCTGTTTTTT.

The gene calls are TRBV29-1 and TRBJ2-2, with 14 nucleotides matching TRBD2. V trimming: 6 bases; J trimming: 0 bases; junction bases outside the gene matches: 6. The CDR3 runs 17 residues. From germline, CDR1 is SQVTM and CDR2 ANQGSEA. CDR3 sequence (DNA): TGCAGCGTCCGGGGGACTAGCGGGAGAGCGAACACCGGGGAGCTGTTTTTT. This encodes CSVRGTSGRANTGELFF.

The chain is built from TRBV9 and TRBJ2-2, with D possibly TRBD2 on 6 matching bases. This CDR3 is built from 16 residues. The ends were cut back, 3 bases at V and 6 bases at J, with 18 bases in the middle. CDR1 is SGDLS and CDR2 is YYNGEE in the germline V gene. The DNA for the CDR3 is TGTGCCAGCAGCGCCCGCGGGGCATCCACGCCCGGGGAGCTGTTTTTT. It specifies CASSARGASTPGELFF.

The J gene is TRBJ1-1, the V gene TRBV25-1, with unresolved D. The V gene lost 5 bases and the J gene lost 8 bases, with 12 bases spanning the gap. The germline V gene has CDR1 MGHDK and CDR2 SYGVNS. The CDR3 has 12 residues. CDR3 bases: TGTGCCAGCAGTAGAGGATTCTTCGAAGCTTTCTTT. Amino acids: CASSRGFFEAFF.

This chain joins TRBV6-5 and TRBJ2-1; 7 bases are a match to TRBD1. This CDR3 region has 14 residues. V shed 7 bases and J 6 bases; nucleotides not matched to a gene: 9. Germline V CDR1 and CDR2: MNHEY, SVGAGI. The CDR3 is CASKVRDRINEQFF. CDR3 in DNA: TGTGCCAGCAAAGTTAGGGACAGAATCAATGAGCAGTTCTTC.

This chain uses TRBV15 with TRBJ2-1; 11 nucleotides align to TRBD1. With 5 bases clipped from V and 1 base from J, the junction kept 7 bases outside the gene matches. The germline CDR1 and CDR2 sequences are LNHNV and YYDKDF (reference sequence). The CDR3 sequence is 17 residues long. CDR3 sequence reads: CATSRSRDRGSYNEQFF. CDR3 sequence (DNA): TGTGCCACCAGCCGCTCTCGGGACAGGGGGTCCTACAATGAGCAGTTCTTC. The full variable domain, in which reference TRBV15 and TRBJ2-1 provide the parts outside the CDR3, is DAMVIQNPRYQVTQFGKPVTLSCSQTLNHNVMYWYQQKSSQAPKLLFHYYDKDFNNEADTPDNFQSRRPNTSFCFLDIRSPGLGDTAMYLCATSRSRDRGSYNEQFFGPGTRLTVL.

V and J are TRBV18 and TRBJ2-3, with 15 bases fitting TRBD2. V was clipped by 4 bases and J by 0 bases; unmatched bases: 5. Germline V gene sequence: CDR1 KGHSH, CDR2 LQKENI. The CDR3 is 18 residues long. CDR3 sequence reads: CASSLRTSGGVSTDTQYF. The CDR3 DNA sequence: TGTGCCAGCTCACTCCGGACTAGCGGGGGGGTTAGCACAGATACGCAGTATTTT.

The chain couples TRBV3-1 (or the pseudogene TRBV3-2) to TRBJ1-1, with D unclear. Trimming shortened V by 4 bases and J by 4 bases, and 7 bases separated the two germline ends. The CDR3 sequence is 12 residues long. Germline CDR1 reads LGHDT; CDR2 reads YNNKEL (reference sequence). CDR3 amino acids: CASSRGGTEAFF. Here the CDR3 DNA reads TGTGCCAGCAGCCGAGGCGGCACTGAAGCTTTCTTT.

The CDR3 bases are TGTGCCAGCAGTGATGGTCAGGGGACTAGCTCTGGAAACACCATATATTTT. It is translated as CASSDGQGTSSGNTIYF. J is TRBJ1-3 and V is TRBV6-4, with D maybe TRBD1 (6 bases). This CDR3 region has 17 residues. The germline V and J ends were trimmed by 3 bases and 0 bases, with 15 bases remaining between them. The germline V gene has CDR1 MRHNA and CDR2 SNTAGT.

As to this clone: Other nucleotide sequences from this sample produce the same CDR3. The chain links TRBV28 to TRBJ2-5; 12 bases are shared with TRBD2. Germline-derived CDR1 and CDR2 are MDHEN and SYDVKM. V was pared by 6 bases and J by 4 bases, with 3 bases of the junction left unmatched. The CDR3 spans 14 residues. The CDR3 reads CASRKGLAGETQYF. CDR3 nucleotide sequence: TGTGCCAGCAGGAAGGGACTAGCGGGAGAGACCCAGTACTTC.

The chain employs TRBV28 and TRBJ1-1; D possibly corresponds to TRBD1 (6 bases). The germline V gene encodes CDR1 MDHEN and CDR2 SYDVKM. This CDR3 has 15 residues. Trimming removed 4 bases at V and 2 bases at J, with 14 bases between. The CDR3 protein is CASSSSAQGNTEAFF. The CDR3 coding sequence is TGTGCCAGCAGTTCTTCCGCACAGGGTAACACTGAAGCTTTCTTT. Supplemented by reference TRBV28 and TRBJ1-1, the full variable domain reads DVKVTQSSRYLVKRTGEKVFLECVQDMDHENMFWYRQDPGLGLRLIYFSYDVKMKEKGDIPEGYSVSREKKERFSLILESASTNQTSMYLCASSSSAQGNTEAFFGQGTRLTVV.

The chain employs TRBV6-5 and TRBJ1-6; TRBD1 agrees at 8 bases. Germline-derived CDR1 and CDR2 are MNHEY and SVGAGI. This CDR3 has 15 amino acids. The V segment lost 2 bases and the J segment 9 bases; nucleotides outside the gene matches: 6. CDR3 nucleotide sequence: TGTGCCAGCAGTTACGAGGGACAGGCTAGTTCACCCCTCCACTTT. It translates to CASSYEGQASSPLHF.

The chain carries TRBV11-2 and TRBJ2-5, with a weak D call TRBD2 (5 bases). CDR1 and CDR2 from the germline V gene are SGHAT and FQNNGV. V was clipped by 1 base and J by 1 base, with 16 bases between them. The length of the CDR3 is 17 residues. The chain's CDR3 is CASSLGTTRLTQETQYF. For the CDR3, the DNA is TGTGCCAGCAGCTTAGGCACAACCAGACTAACCCAAGAGACCCAGTACTTC.

In this sample, this clone turned up once. The genes are TRBV7-3 and TRBJ2-2; TRBD1 matches 7 bases. The junction had 8 bases not matched to a gene; V was cut back by 0 bases and J by 10 bases. The CDR3 extends over 15 amino acids. The germline gives CDR1 SGHTA, CDR2 FQGTGA. The CDR3 sequence is CASSLTGQPFEELFF. CDR3 in DNA: TGTGCCAGCAGCTTAACGGGACAGCCCTTCGAGGAGCTGTTTTTT.

The chain uses TRBV19 and TRBJ2-3, with unresolved D. V lost 8 bases to trimming and J lost 4 bases, with 16 bases between them. The CDR3 is 14 residues long. The germline CDR1 and CDR2 sequences are LNHDA and SQIVND (reference sequence). The CDR3 spells CASSPLMGPDTQYF. The CDR3 coding sequence is TGTGCCAGTTCCCCCCTTATGGGCCCAGATACGCAGTATTTT. The entire variable domain, with the rest obtained from reference TRBV19 and TRBJ2-3, is as follows: DGGITQSPKYLFRKEGQNVTLSCEQNLNHDAMYWYRQDPGQGLRLIYYSQIVNDFQKGDIAEGYSVSREKKESFPLTVTSAQKNPTAFYLCASSPLMGPDTQYFGPGTRLTVL.